This T cell receptor beta chain was observed in a study of cytomegalovirus exposure and HLA in healthy donors. Germline CDR1 is SNHLY and CDR2 is FYNNEI. Trimming took off 6 bases at V and 3 bases at J, with 17 bases between the two ends. The CDR3 extends over 16 amino acids. PCR employed 60 Vbeta and 13 Jbeta primers. Here immunoSEQ multiplex PCR was the method, and the copy in TCRdb shows in-frame clones only, minus some. The table has 110,000 to 150,000 clones, roughly 82% seen once; the top ten hold 3% to 3.5%. Input material: PBMCs. The source is a man between 18 and 29 years old in good health and CMV-seropositive. V is TRBV2 and J is TRBJ1-4; no definite D call. CDR3 sequence: CASRVQRMVANEKLFF. In DNA form, the CDR3 reads TGTGCCAGCAGAGTTCAGAGGATGGTTGCTAATGAAAAACTGTTTTTT. Variable domain in full (rest from reference TRBV2 and TRBJ1-4): EPEVTQTPSHQVTQMGQEVILRCVPISNHLYFYWYRQILGQKVEFLVSFYNNEISEKSEIFDDQFSVERPDGSNFTLKIRSTKLEDSAMYFCASRVQRMVANEKLFFGSGTQLSVL.